This is a list of T cell receptor beta chains from one sample in a study of blood T cell repertoires in COVID-19. The assay was immunoSEQ multiplex PCR, and TCRdb's table has in-frame clones only and misses some. The sample has hundreds of thousands of clones; roughly nine tenths are singletons. The material sequenced was peripheral blood. These receptors all stem from a man in his sixties who had recovered from COVID-19. CDR3s include the opening cysteine and the closing phenylalanine or tryptophan. Each record gives: clone size, J gene, V gene, D gene, CDR3 length, CDR3 DNA, CDR3 protein. The D gene is left open where the match is weak. Size is omitted from some rows. Given values are once, few, many or a class for expanded clones.

clone_size: once; j_call: TRBJ2-1; v_call: TRBV29-1; d_call: TRBD2; cdr3_length: 15; cdr3_nt: TGCAGCGTTGAATTAGCAGCGGGGCTACTCAATGAGCAGTTCTTC; cdr3_aa: CSVELAAGLLNEQFF
clone_size: NA; j_call: TRBJ1-3; v_call: TRBV5-4; d_call: NA; cdr3_length: 14; cdr3_nt: TGTGCCAGCAGCTTGTCTCCGGCTGGAAACACCATATATTTT; cdr3_aa: CASSLSPAGNTIYF
clone_size: NA; j_call: TRBJ2-2; v_call: TRBV3-1/TRBV3-2; d_call: TRBD1; cdr3_length: 16; cdr3_nt: TGTGCCAGCAGCCATGACAGGGGGCTAGACACCGGGGAGCTGTTTTTT; cdr3_aa: CASSHDRGLDTGELFF
clone_size: NA; j_call: TRBJ2-2; v_call: TRBV11-3; d_call: NA; cdr3_length: 14; cdr3_nt: TGTGCCAGCAGTGCAGGCCCGCTGACCGGGGAGCTGTTTTTT; cdr3_aa: CASSAGPLTGELFF
clone_size: NA; j_call: TRBJ1-1; v_call: TRBV30; d_call: TRBD1; cdr3_length: 17; cdr3_nt: TGTGCCTGGAGCGTTCCATGGCCGGGACAGTTGAACACTGAAGCTTTCTTT; cdr3_aa: CAWSVPWPGQLNTEAFF
clone_size: once; j_call: TRBJ2-1; v_call: TRBV7-9; d_call: TRBD1; cdr3_length: 13; cdr3_nt: TGTGCCAGCAGTCCCCAGGGGGCCTATGAGCAGTTCTTC; cdr3_aa: CASSPQGAYEQFF
clone_size: many; j_call: TRBJ1-1; v_call: TRBV27; d_call: TRBD1; cdr3_length: 13; cdr3_nt: TGTGCCACCAGACAGGGGGCTAACACTGAAGCTTTCTTT; cdr3_aa: CATRQGANTEAFF
clone_size: NA; j_call: TRBJ2-1; v_call: TRBV19; d_call: NA; cdr3_length: 12; cdr3_nt: TGTGCCAGTAGGAAACTGGGGGGTGAGCAGTTCTTC; cdr3_aa: CASRKLGGEQFF
clone_size: NA; j_call: TRBJ2-7; v_call: TRBV6-5; d_call: TRBD1; cdr3_length: 12; cdr3_nt: TGTGCCAGCAGTCCGGACAGGGACGAGCAGTACTTC; cdr3_aa: CASSPDRDEQYF
clone_size: once; j_call: TRBJ1-5; v_call: TRBV7-8; d_call: NA; cdr3_length: 15; cdr3_nt: TGTGCCAGCAGCGGCGACAGTTATAGCAATCAGCCCCAGCATTTT; cdr3_aa: CASSGDSYSNQPQHF
clone_size: NA; j_call: TRBJ2-2; v_call: TRBV29-1; d_call: NA; cdr3_length: 14; cdr3_nt: TGCAGCGCCGGACAGTTCCAGAACACCGGGGAGCTGTTTTTT; cdr3_aa: CSAGQFQNTGELFF
clone_size: once; j_call: TRBJ1-2; v_call: TRBV19; d_call: TRBD1; cdr3_length: 15; cdr3_nt: TGTGCCAGTAGTACGAAGGGACAGGGGAACTATGGCTACACCTTC; cdr3_aa: CASSTKGQGNYGYTF
clone_size: NA; j_call: TRBJ2-3; v_call: TRBV28; d_call: NA; cdr3_length: 15; cdr3_nt: TGTGCCAGCAGTTTTAAACAGGGCCTCACAGATACGCAGTATTTT; cdr3_aa: CASSFKQGLTDTQYF
clone_size: few; j_call: TRBJ2-3; v_call: TRBV27; d_call: NA; cdr3_length: 15; cdr3_nt: TGTGCCAGCAGCCGACTAAGCGGATCCACAGATACGCAGTATTTT; cdr3_aa: CASSRLSGSTDTQYF
clone_size: NA; j_call: TRBJ1-5; v_call: TRBV10-2; d_call: NA; cdr3_length: 13; cdr3_nt: TGCGCCAGCAGTGGGGACTTCCATCAGCCCCAGCATTTT; cdr3_aa: CASSGDFHQPQHF
clone_size: NA; j_call: TRBJ1-1; v_call: TRBV19; d_call: NA; cdr3_length: 15; cdr3_nt: TGTGCCAGTAAGAAGGTCGAGGCGGGAGGGACTGAAGCTTTCTTT; cdr3_aa: CASKKVEAGGTEAFF
clone_size: NA; j_call: TRBJ1-6; v_call: TRBV15; d_call: NA; cdr3_length: 17; cdr3_nt: TGTGCCACCAGCAGAGATTTAGGGGTGGGCTATAATTCACCCCTCCACTTT; cdr3_aa: CATSRDLGVGYNSPLHF
clone_size: NA; j_call: TRBJ2-6; v_call: TRBV5-5; d_call: TRBD1; cdr3_length: 19; cdr3_nt: TGTGCCAGCAGCATACAACCCGGGACAGCCTACTCTGGGGCCAACGTCCTGACTTTC; cdr3_aa: CASSIQPGTAYSGANVLTF
clone_size: many; j_call: TRBJ2-1; v_call: TRBV7-9; d_call: TRBD2; cdr3_length: 15; cdr3_nt: TGTGCCAGCAGCTTAACGGGACTAGTGATTAATGAGCAGTTCTTC; cdr3_aa: CASSLTGLVINEQFF
clone_size: NA; j_call: TRBJ2-7; v_call: TRBV27; d_call: TRBD1; cdr3_length: 12; cdr3_nt: TGTGCCAGCAGTTTTCAGGGGGCCGAGCAGTACTTC; cdr3_aa: CASSFQGAEQYF
clone_size: NA; j_call: TRBJ1-2; v_call: TRBV2; d_call: TRBD1; cdr3_length: 15; cdr3_nt: TGTGCCAGCAGTCGCCGGGACAGGGACAAATATGGCTACACCTTC; cdr3_aa: CASSRRDRDKYGYTF
clone_size: NA; j_call: TRBJ1-4; v_call: TRBV30; d_call: TRBD1; cdr3_length: 11; cdr3_nt: TGTGCCGGACAGGGATATGAAAAACTGTTTTTT; cdr3_aa: CAGQGYEKLFF
clone_size: once; j_call: TRBJ1-2; v_call: TRBV5-4; d_call: NA; cdr3_length: 14; cdr3_nt: TGTGCCAGCAGCTTGGCCCGGTACAACTATGGCTACACCTTC; cdr3_aa: CASSLARYNYGYTF
clone_size: few; j_call: TRBJ1-5; v_call: TRBV5-5; d_call: NA; cdr3_length: 16; cdr3_nt: TGTGCCAGCAGCCCGATTCCCGACAGTGTGAATCAGCCCCAGCATTTT; cdr3_aa: CASSPIPDSVNQPQHF
clone_size: NA; j_call: TRBJ1-2; v_call: TRBV20-1; d_call: NA; cdr3_length: 14; cdr3_nt: TGCAGTGCTAGTAATCTCGGGGCTAACTATGGCTACACCTTC; cdr3_aa: CSASNLGANYGYTF
clone_size: NA; j_call: TRBJ2-5; v_call: TRBV7-9; d_call: NA; cdr3_length: 15; cdr3_nt: TGTGCCAGCAGCTTAGCTGTCCTGGAGGGTAAGACCCAGTACTTC; cdr3_aa: CASSLAVLEGKTQYF
clone_size: NA; j_call: TRBJ1-5; v_call: TRBV7-2; d_call: TRBD1; cdr3_length: 15; cdr3_nt: TGTGCCAGCAGCCAGTGGACAGGCAACAATCAGCCCCAGCATTTT; cdr3_aa: CASSQWTGNNQPQHF
clone_size: NA; j_call: TRBJ1-1; v_call: TRBV2; d_call: TRBD1; cdr3_length: 14; cdr3_nt: TGTGCCAGCAGTGGACAGGGCTATGACACTGAAGCTTTCTTT; cdr3_aa: CASSGQGYDTEAFF
clone_size: NA; j_call: TRBJ1-1; v_call: TRBV5-1; d_call: NA; cdr3_length: 14; cdr3_nt: TGCGCCAGCACCCTACAAACAGAGAACACTGAAGCTTTCTTT; cdr3_aa: CASTLQTENTEAFF
clone_size: NA; j_call: TRBJ2-1; v_call: TRBV6-5; d_call: TRBD2; cdr3_length: 15; cdr3_nt: TGTGCCAGCCGATCCTCGACTAGCGGGCTAAATGAGCAGTTCTTC; cdr3_aa: CASRSSTSGLNEQFF
clone_size: NA; j_call: TRBJ2-2; v_call: TRBV5-1; d_call: TRBD2; cdr3_length: 16; cdr3_nt: TGCGCCAGCAGCGCCCGTCTAGCGGGGCGGACCGGGGAGCTGTTTTTT; cdr3_aa: CASSARLAGRTGELFF
clone_size: NA; j_call: TRBJ2-1; v_call: TRBV6-1; d_call: NA; cdr3_length: 11; cdr3_nt: TGTGCCAGCAGTGAGTGGAGTGAGCAGTTCTTC; cdr3_aa: CASSEWSEQFF
clone_size: NA; j_call: TRBJ1-2; v_call: TRBV6-6; d_call: TRBD1; cdr3_length: 15; cdr3_nt: TGTGCCAGCAGCCTGGACAGGGCCTTAGGGTATGGCTACACCTTC; cdr3_aa: CASSLDRALGYGYTF
clone_size: NA; j_call: TRBJ1-4; v_call: TRBV7-8; d_call: NA; cdr3_length: 12; cdr3_nt: TGTGCCAGCAGCCCGGGAAATGAAAAACTGTTTTTT; cdr3_aa: CASSPGNEKLFF